These 26 T cell receptor beta chains were all obtained from the same sample, sequenced in a study of Tregs in tolerant kidney transplant recipients. Generated by immunoSEQ multiplex PCR, the TCRdb table keeps only in-frame clones and is missing some. Seen here are under 95,000 clones, approximately 90% observed once, and the top ten hold 0.34%. Sequenced here: Tregs from blood, sampled before the transplant. The receptors come from a human donor who received a combined kidney and bone marrow transplant.

V and J are TRBV7-2 and TRBJ2-7, with 8 bases identical to TRBD1. CDR1 and CDR2 from the germline V gene are SGHTA and FQGNSA. The CDR3 is 15 residues long. V lost 6 bases to trimming and J lost 7 bases; unmatched junction nucleotides: 14. The CDR3 DNA sequence: TGTGCCAGCAGAAGCAGGGGGCTAGTTCCTTGGGAGCAGTACTTC. It yields the protein CASRSRGLVPWEQYF. Full variable domain (missing parts from reference TRBV7-2 and TRBJ2-7): GAGVSQSPSNKVTEKGKDVELRCDPISGHTALYWYRQSLGQGLEFLIYFQGNSAPDKSGLPSDRFSAERTGGSVSTLTIQRTQQEDSAVYLCASRSRGLVPWEQYFGPGTRLTVT.

This chain links TRBV27 with TRBJ2-1, with 13 positions matching TRBD2. The CDR3 totals 16 residues. The V segment lost 5 bases and the J segment 7 bases; nucleotides outside the gene matches: 8. The germline V gene encodes CDR1 MNHEY and CDR2 SMNVEV (reference sequence). CDR3 amino acids: CASSPWTSGSVNEQFF. In DNA form, the CDR3 reads TGTGCCAGCAGTCCTTGGACTAGCGGGAGTGTAAATGAGCAGTTCTTC.

DNA of the CDR3: TGTGCCAGCAGTACTACGAGTGTCAGGGTGAATCAGCCCCAGCATTTT. Translating it yields CASSTTSVRVNQPQHF. The chain employs TRBV28 and TRBJ1-5; weak D call: TRBD1 (5 bases). V was clipped by 5 bases and J by 4 bases, with 18 bases between them. This CDR3 spans 16 amino acids. CDR1 is MDHEN, CDR2 SYDVKM, per germline. Full variable domain (missing parts from reference TRBV28 and TRBJ1-5): DVKVTQSSRYLVKRTGEKVFLECVQDMDHENMFWYRQDPGLGLRLIYFSYDVKMKEKGDIPEGYSVSREKKERFSLILESASTNQTSMYLCASSTTSVRVNQPQHFGDGTRLSIL.

This clone was counted a single time. The CDR3 DNA is TGTGCCAGCAGCTCACAGCAGGCCTCTGGAAACACCATATATTTT. Amino acid sequence: CASSSQQASGNTIYF. The rearrangement links TRBV6-5 to TRBJ1-3; unclear D gene. This CDR3 contains 15 residues. V lost 6 bases and J lost 0, with 12 bases in between. CDR1 MNHEY and CDR2 SVGAGI come from the germline V gene.

This clone has just a few counts. The V and J genes are TRBV9 and TRBJ2-3, with no clear D. V was clipped by 0 bases and J by 1 base, with 6 bases between them. This CDR3 has 14 amino acids. Germline lookup yields CDR1 SGDLS and CDR2 YYNGEE. CDR3 residues: CASSVDGGTDTQYF. CDR3 nucleotides: TGTGCCAGCAGCGTAGATGGGGGCACAGATACGCAGTATTTT. Combining the CDR3 with reference TRBV9 and TRBJ2-3 gives the whole variable domain DSGVTQTPKHLITATGQRVTLRCSPRSGDLSVYWYQQSLDQGLQFLIQYYNGEERAKGNILERFSAQQFPDLHSELNLSSLELGDSALYFCASSVDGGTDTQYFGPGTRLTVL.

This rearrangement joins TRBV6-5 to TRBJ1-2, with D possibly matching TRBD1 (5 bases). V was cut by 0 bases and J by 8 bases, with 10 bases left in between. The CDR3 runs to 13 residues. In germline, CDR1 is MNHEY, CDR2 SVGAGI. The CDR3 DNA reads as TGTGCCAGCAGTTACTCGATCAGGGAAGGCTACACCTTC. Its translation: CASSYSIREGYTF.

The rearrangement links TRBV19 to TRBJ1-3; D may be TRBD1 (6 bases). The CDR3 is 14 residues long. Germline V gives CDR1 LNHDA, CDR2 SQIVND (reference sequence). The germline V and J ends were trimmed by 7 bases and 3 bases, with 13 bases remaining between them. This chain's CDR3 is CASTADRIGNTIYF. The CDR3, as DNA: TGTGCCAGTACCGCAGACAGGATTGGAAACACCATATATTTT.

The rearrangement links TRBV5-1 to TRBJ1-3, with D maybe TRBD1 (6 bases). Germline assignment: CDR1 SGHRS and CDR2 YFSETQ. The CDR3 runs 15 residues. V was pared by 1 base and J by 2 bases, with 10 bases between. CDR3 loop: CASSLMGATGNTIYF. CDR3 nucleotide sequence: TGCGCCAGCAGCTTGATGGGGGCGACTGGAAACACCATATATTTT.

This sequence joins TRBV6-4 and TRBJ2-3, with D possibly being TRBD1 or TRBD2 (6 bases each). The CDR3 contains 14 residues. In germline, CDR1 is MRHNA, CDR2 SNTAGT. V was clipped by 4 bases and J by 6 bases, with 14 bases between them. The CDR3: CASSVGGGSDTQYF. CDR3 coding DNA: TGTGCCAGCAGTGTCGGAGGGGGTTCGGATACGCAGTATTTT.

Here the CDR3 reads CASSVVTSNEQFF. CDR3 DNA: TGTGCCAGCAGCGTAGTAACGAGCAATGAGCAGTTCTTC. V and J are TRBV9 and TRBJ2-1; no definite D call. Trimming left V 0 bases short and J 6 bases short, with 7 bases between. Germline loops: CDR1 SGDLS, CDR2 YYNGEE. The CDR3 runs to 13 residues.

The CDR3 region is CASSAGLAGASDTQYF. The CDR3 DNA sequence: TGTGCCAGCAGCGCCGGACTAGCGGGAGCCTCAGATACGCAGTATTTT. V gene TRBV5-8 combines with J gene TRBJ2-3; TRBD2 aligns across 13 bases. The length of the CDR3 is 16 residues. Germline V gene sequence: CDR1 SGHTS, CDR2 YDEGEE. V gave up 4 bases and J gave up 4 bases; unmatched junction bases: 6.

This chain links TRBV18 with TRBJ2-3; 9 nucleotides align to TRBD2. The CDR3 contains 18 residues. V gave up 0 bases and J gave up 3 bases; unmatched junction bases: 10. Germline V CDR1 and CDR2: KGHSH, LQKENI. CDR3 sequence reads: CASSPPSSGIRSTDTQYF. CDR3 DNA: TGTGCCAGCTCACCACCGTCTAGCGGGATTCGAAGTACAGATACGCAGTATTTT.

The CDR3 protein is CASSPTGLDMDEQFF. CDR3 DNA: TGTGCCAGCAGCCCTACAGGGTTAGATATGGATGAGCAGTTCTTC. J is TRBJ2-1 and V is TRBV4-2; TRBD1 is a possible D gene (6 bases). Germline CDR1 reads LGHNA; CDR2 reads YNFKEQ. This CDR3 is 15 amino acids long. Trimming took off 4 bases at V and 8 bases at J, with 18 bases between the two ends.

The CDR3 nucleotides read TGTGCCAGCAGTGAACTAGCGGGAGGGTGGTACAATGAGCAGTTCTTC. It is translated as CASSELAGGWYNEQFF. This sequence joins TRBV2 and TRBJ2-1; TRBD2 aligns across 12 bases. Germline V gene lookup returns CDR1 SNHLY and CDR2 FYNNEI. The CDR3 is 16 amino acids. The V gene end was trimmed by 2 bases and the J gene end by 4 bases; junction bases not matched to a gene: 3.

The J gene is TRBJ2-3, the V gene TRBV9; 7 bases align to TRBD2. The junction had 1 base not matched to a gene; V was cut back by 2 bases and J by 1 base. CDR3 length: 14 amino acids. Looked up from germline, CDR1 is SGDLS and CDR2 is YYNGEE. The CDR3 DNA is TGTGCCAGCAGCGTCACTAGCGGCACAGATACGCAGTATTTT. This codes for CASSVTSGTDTQYF.

The J gene is TRBJ2-7, the V gene TRBV4-2, with 8 positions matching TRBD2. V shed 2 bases and J 7 bases; nucleotides not matched to a gene: 7. The germline V gene encodes CDR1 LGHNA and CDR2 YNFKEQ. This CDR3 has 14 residues. The CDR3 loop is CASSQTLAGWEQYF. The CDR3 coding sequence is TGTGCCAGCAGCCAAACCCTAGCGGGCTGGGAGCAGTACTTC.

This clone was found once. The J gene is TRBJ2-4, the V gene TRBV2; 11 bases are a match to TRBD2. This CDR3 has 20 amino acids. CDR1 and CDR2 (germline): SNHLY, FYNNEI. The ends lost 0 bases at V and 1 base at J; junction bases unmatched: 11. CDR3 bases: TGTGCCAGCAGTGAAGCGCGGAGTAGCGGGAGGGCCTTTGCCAAAAACATTCAGTACTTC. Residues: CASSEARSSGRAFAKNIQYF.

The V and J genes are TRBV11-2 and TRBJ2-3; unclear D gene. CDR3 size: 12 residues. Trimming took 3 bases from V and 3 from J, leaving 4 bases between them. Germline CDR1 reads SGHAT; CDR2 reads FQNNGV. The CDR3: CASSFRTDTQYF. In DNA, the CDR3 is TGTGCCAGCAGCTTTCGAACAGATACGCAGTATTTT.

This chain's CDR3 is CASSLEGTEAFF. The CDR3 DNA sequence: TGCGCCAGCAGCTTGGAGGGCACTGAAGCTTTCTTT. V usage is TRBV5-1 and J usage is TRBJ1-1; no clear D. CDR1 is SGHRS and CDR2 is YFSETQ in the germline V gene. V was trimmed by 0 bases and J by 4 bases, leaving 4 bases between them. This CDR3 has 12 amino acids.

The chain is built from TRBV7-2 and TRBJ2-5; 15 positions agree with TRBD2. The better agreement between TRBJ2-7 and the DNA end casts doubt on the J call. There are 16 residues in the CDR3. The germline CDR1 and CDR2 sequences are SGHTA and FQGNSA. CDR3 loop: CASSFRTSGRAYEQYF. The CDR3 DNA reads as TGTGCCAGCAGCTTCCGGACTAGCGGGAGGGCCTACGAGCAGTACTTC.

J is TRBJ2-6 and V is TRBV7-2; D could derive from TRBD1 or TRBD2 (6 bases each). The CDR3 consists of 15 residues. Germline V gives CDR1 SGHTA, CDR2 FQGNSA. The V end lost 5 bases, the J end lost 2 bases, and 10 bases lay between the germline ends. CDR3 loop: CASSPRGPGANVLTF. In DNA, the CDR3 is TGTGCCAGCAGCCCTCGGGGGCCTGGGGCCAACGTCCTGACTTTC. The whole variable domain, filled in from reference TRBV7-2 and TRBJ2-6, reads GAGVSQSPSNKVTEKGKDVELRCDPISGHTALYWYRQSLGQGLEFLIYFQGNSAPDKSGLPSDRFSAERTGGSVSTLTIQRTQQEDSAVYLCASSPRGPGANVLTFGAGSRLTVL.

This clone occurred a few times. The J gene is TRBJ1-3, the V gene TRBV2; no clear D. Looked up from germline, CDR1 is SNHLY and CDR2 is FYNNEI. The CDR3 extends over 15 amino acids. Trimming took off 5 bases at V and 2 bases at J, with 13 bases between the two ends. In nucleotides, the CDR3 is TGTGCCAGCAGTTCCCTTACGCGGGCTGGAAACACCATATATTTT. Protein: CASSSLTRAGNTIYF.

This clone was recorded a few times. V gene TRBV6-1 combines with J gene TRBJ2-7, with D perhaps matching TRBD2 (5 bases). The CDR3 has 14 residues. Germline V lookup: CDR1 MNHNS, CDR2 SASEGT. V shed 7 bases and J shed 0 bases, with 13 bases lying between them. CDR3 DNA sequence: TGTGCCAGCACGGGGTCTCCAAGCTCCTACGAGCAGTACTTC. Translation gives CASTGSPSSYEQYF.

As to this clone: This CDR3 is also generated by other DNA sequences in the sample. The rearrangement uses TRBV30 and TRBJ2-2, with D unclear. Trimming cost V 0 bases and J 6 bases, with 5 bases left between them. This CDR3 has 12 amino acids. Looked up from germline, CDR1 is GTSNPN and CDR2 is SVGIG (reference sequence). The CDR3 nucleotides are TGTGCCTGGAGTGTACGCCCCGGGGAGCTGTTTTTT. This translates into CAWSVRPGELFF. The whole variable domain, remainder taken from reference TRBV30 and TRBJ2-2, is SQTIHQWPATLVQPVGSPLSLECTVEGTSNPNLYWYRQAAGRGLQLLFYSVGIGQISSEVPQNLSASRPQDRQFILSSKKLLLSDSGFYLCAWSVRPGELFFGEGSRLTVL.

The chain links TRBV30 to TRBJ2-6; no clear D gene. Germline V gene sequence: CDR1 GTSNPN, CDR2 SVGIG (reference sequence). CDR3 length equals 14 residues. Trimming cost V 1 base and J 1 base, with 5 bases left between them. CDR3 nucleotides: TGTGCCTGGAGTGGCCATTCTGGGGCCAACGTCCTGACTTTC. Amino acid sequence: CAWSGHSGANVLTF.

The chain uses TRBV30 and TRBJ2-7; tentatively, D is TRBD2 (5 bases). This CDR3 has 13 amino acids. The germline gives CDR1 GTSNPN, CDR2 SVGIG (reference sequence). V was cut by 0 bases and J by 6 bases, with 12 bases left in between. In nucleotides, the CDR3 is TGTGCCTGGAGTGTACTCGCCCGGGGCGAGCAGTACTTC. It yields the protein CAWSVLARGEQYF.